Below, 26 T cell receptor beta chains from the same sample are listed, as sequenced in a study of human T cells and chemical hapten exposure. TCRdb re-analysed the RACE reads in MiXCR, keeping a single row per CDR3 protein. The sample yields over 55,000 distinct CDR3 sequences, around 10% seen once. Time point of the sample: patch test 3, about 24 weeks after DPC sensitization. The treatment: therapeutic diphenylcyclopropenone sensitization with weekly scalp DPC. The material was whole blood, obtained in connection with sensitization to the hapten diphenylcyclopropenone (DPC). Receptor source: a woman aged 50 to 60 with alopecia areata. Some clones in this sample may be carry-over from other donors' samples.

The chain employs TRBV7-9 and TRBJ1-6; no reliable D call. Deletions cut 1 base from V and 5 bases from J, with 9 bases between. The CDR3 is 15 amino acids. Germline V lookup: CDR1 SEHNR, CDR2 FQNEAQ (reference sequence). The chain's CDR3 is CASSLVTGNNSPLHF. CDR3 sequence (DNA): TGTGCCAGCAGCTTAGTTACCGGTAATAATTCACCCCTCCACTTT.

This clonotype was detected ten times or more. CDR3 nucleotides: TGCAGTGCTAGTGGGCGGACCTCCTACGAGCAGTACTTC. This encodes CSASGRTSYEQYF. The chain uses TRBV20-1 and TRBJ2-7; D ambiguous. Trimming cost V 3 bases and J 0 bases, with 9 bases left between them. This CDR3 has 13 residues. CDR1 is DFQATT, CDR2 SNEGSKA, per germline (reference sequence).

This clonotype has at least ten counts. V usage is TRBV7-9 and J usage is TRBJ2-7; 8 nucleotides agree with TRBD1. The germline CDR1 and CDR2 sequences are SEHNR and FQNEAQ (reference sequence). The CDR3 is 14 residues long. The J segment lost 3 bases and the V segment lost 1 base, leaving 2 bases of the junction unmatched. In nucleotides, the CDR3 is TGTGCCAGCAGCTTAGGGACAGGGTACTACGAGCAGTACTTC. Translated, it gives CASSLGTGYYEQYF.

V is TRBV6-1 and J is TRBJ2-5; D is unclear. With 1 base removed from V and 7 bases from J, the gap between germline ends came to 13 bases. This CDR3 spans 14 amino acids. Germline values: CDR1 MNHNS, CDR2 SASEGT. In DNA, the CDR3 is TGTGCCAGCAGTGAAGAGCTAACGGGCTTGACCCAGTACTTC. Residues: CASSEELTGLTQYF.

This clonotype has a handful of counts. The V call is TRBV5-6, the J call TRBJ1-1, with a possible D match to TRBD1 (5 bases). Trimming cost V 1 base and J 1 base, with 17 bases left between them. The V gene's germline CDR1 is SGHDT and CDR2 YYEEEE. The CDR3 covers 17 residues. The CDR3: CASSLRGATTWNTEAFF. The CDR3 DNA is TGTGCCAGCAGCTTGAGAGGGGCGACCACCTGGAACACTGAAGCTTTCTTT. Together with reference TRBV5-6 and TRBJ1-1, the CDR3 gives the full variable domain: DAGVTQSPTHLIKTRGQQVTLRCSPKSGHDTVSWYQQALGQGPQFIFQYYEEEERQRGNFPDRFSGHQFPNYSSELNVNALLLGDSALYLCASSLRGATTWNTEAFFGQGTRLTVV.

The J gene is TRBJ1-2, the V gene TRBV14; the D is unclear. The CDR3 contains 13 residues. Germline V CDR1 and CDR2: SGHDN, FVKESK. Trimming took off 4 bases at V and 2 bases at J, with 8 bases between the two ends. This CDR3 is CASSPSRNYGYTF. CDR3 in DNA: TGTGCCAGCAGCCCTAGTAGGAACTATGGCTACACCTTC.

The J gene is TRBJ2-7, the V gene TRBV7-9; TRBD2 might be the D (6 bases). The CDR3 totals 12 residues. Trimming removed 5 bases from V and 6 bases from J, with 11 bases in between. CDR1 is SEHNR and CDR2 is FQNEAQ in the germline V gene (reference sequence). The CDR3 loop reads CASSLLGGEQYF. The CDR3 DNA reads TGTGCCAGCAGCCTACTCGGGGGCGAGCAGTACTTC.

The sample holds many counts of this clonotype. The genes are TRBV28 and TRBJ1-2; no reliable D call. Deletions cut 6 bases from V and 1 base from J, with 15 bases between. The CDR3 is made up of 15 amino acids. CDR1 is MDHEN, CDR2 SYDVKM, per germline. Written as DNA, the CDR3 is TGTGCCAGCAGCTCCCCCTCAGGACTTAACTATGGCTACACCTTC. It translates to CASSSPSGLNYGYTF.

The sample holds many counts of this clonotype. V is TRBV7-2 and J is TRBJ1-1, with TRBD1 matching 8 bases. CDR1 and CDR2 (germline): SGHTA, FQGNSA. The CDR3 runs 15 residues. Trimming took 7 bases from V and 1 from J; bases not matched to a gene: 8. This CDR3 is CASNSWTGRNTEAFF. The CDR3 nucleotides are TGTGCCAGCAACTCCTGGACAGGGAGGAACACTGAAGCTTTCTTT.

This clonotype was seen more than once but under ten times. J is TRBJ2-7 and V is TRBV12-3 or TRBV12-4, with a possible D match to TRBD1 (6 bases). V lost 9 bases, J lost 6 bases, and 12 bases lay in between. The CDR3 has 11 residues. The CDR3 sequence: CASQGFGEQYF. The CDR3 DNA is TGTGCCAGTCAGGGGTTTGGCGAGCAGTACTTC.

This clonotype appeared many times. This chain joins TRBV10-1 and TRBJ1-5; D not certain. Germline loops: CDR1 WNHNN, CDR2 SYGVQD (reference sequence). This CDR3 contains 15 residues. The V gene lost 7 bases and the J gene lost 3 bases, with 16 bases spanning the gap. This CDR3 is CASTQEVGNNQPQHF. CDR3 nucleotide sequence: TGCGCCAGCACCCAGGAGGTGGGAAACAATCAGCCCCAGCATTTT.

Concerning this clonotype itself: This could be a read error, since a much larger clone is one nucleotide away. This rearrangement joins TRBV20-1 to TRBJ1-1, with D possibly matching TRBD1 (5 bases). The CDR3 totals 14 residues. CDR1 is DFQATT, CDR2 SNEGSKA, per germline (reference sequence). V dropped 5 bases and J dropped 4 bases, with 17 bases sitting between them. The CDR3 region is CSAPWTYSTTEAFF. In nucleotides, the CDR3 is TGCAGTGCTCCCTGGACATATTCGACCACTGAAGCTTTCTTT.

This chain joins TRBV5-1 and TRBJ2-7, with no clear D. Trimming cost V 1 base and J 4 bases, with 15 bases left between them. The CDR3 consists of 15 residues. The germline CDR1 and CDR2 sequences are SGHRS and YFSETQ. In nucleotides, the CDR3 is TGCGCCAGCAGCTTGTCTGCGGACGAACTATACGAGCAGTACTTC. It is translated as CASSLSADELYEQYF.

This chain links TRBV7-6 with TRBJ2-2; TRBD1 matches 7 bases. Germline V gene data show CDR1 as SGHVS and CDR2 as FNYEAQ. The CDR3 contains 15 residues. V was clipped by 6 bases and J by 2 bases; unmatched bases: 6. The CDR3 DNA reads as TGTGCCAGCAGTGTCACAGGGGTCAACACCGGGGAGCTGTTTTTT. Translating gives CASSVTGVNTGELFF.

J is TRBJ1-2 and V is TRBV3-1; TRBD1 matches at 7 bases. There are 14 residues in the CDR3. The V gene's germline CDR1 is LGHDT and CDR2 YNNKEL (reference sequence). Germline trimming cut 4 bases from V and 1 base from J; bases unmatched to any gene: 3. The CDR3 sequence is CASSPYRGNYGYTF. DNA for the CDR3: TGTGCCAGCAGCCCATACAGGGGTAACTATGGCTACACCTTC.

Many counts were recorded for this clonotype. This sequence joins TRBV4-3 and TRBJ2-3; 11 bases fit TRBD2. CDR3 length equals 16 residues. V trimming: 1 base; J trimming: 6 bases; junction bases outside the gene matches: 6. Germline CDR1 is LGHNA and CDR2 is YSLEER. DNA for the CDR3: TGCGCCAGCAGCCAAGTCCTAGCGGGGGGATCGGATACGCAGTATTTT. This codes for CASSQVLAGGSDTQYF.

This clonotype was seen repeatedly, ten times or more. J is TRBJ1-2 and V is TRBV9; TRBD1 matches at 7 bases. With V trimmed by 4 bases and J by 6 bases, 6 bases remained unmatched. The CDR3 consists of 13 residues. The V gene's germline CDR1 is SGDLS and CDR2 YYNGEE. The CDR3 DNA reads TGTGCCAGCAGCTTAATCGGACAGGATGGCTACACCTTC. Its translation: CASSLIGQDGYTF.

This clonotype came up many times. This chain links TRBV28 with TRBJ2-3; D is ambiguous. The germline CDR1 and CDR2 sequences are MDHEN and SYDVKM. V was shortened by 7 bases and J by 0 bases, with 11 bases between the two germline ends. The CDR3 runs to 14 residues. The CDR3 DNA reads TGTGCCAGCACCTACCTGGCTAGCACAGATACGCAGTATTTT. This translates into CASTYLASTDTQYF.

The table lists this clonotype with a few counts. The V and J genes are TRBV28 and TRBJ2-6; no clear D. Germline V gives CDR1 MDHEN, CDR2 SYDVKM. The CDR3 covers 14 residues. V lost 5 bases and J 4 bases, leaving 9 bases between the germline ends. CDR3 bases: TGTGCCAGCAGTACACCCGCGGGGGCCAACGTCCTGACTTTC. It is translated as CASSTPAGANVLTF.

Points on this clonotype: A junction boundary mismatches the germline segment, possibly from a read error. V usage is TRBV7-6 and J usage is TRBJ2-6, with D possibly matching TRBD2 (6 bases). The CDR3 totals 16 residues. Germline CDR1 reads SGHVS; CDR2 reads FNYEAQ. The CDR3: CASSLGGRAGTNVLTF. Here the CDR3 DNA reads TGTGCCAGCAGCTTGGGGGGAAGGGCTGGGACCAACGTCCTGACTTTC.

This clonotype was seen repeatedly, ten times or more. This chain uses TRBV28 with TRBJ2-3; maybe TRBD1 (5 bases). Germline-derived CDR1 and CDR2 are MDHEN and SYDVKM. V lost 5 bases and J lost 0, with 12 bases in between. The CDR3 is made up of 15 amino acids. The CDR3 region is CASSLSRVSTDTQYF. Here the CDR3 DNA reads TGTGCCAGCAGTCTAAGCAGGGTGAGCACAGATACGCAGTATTTT.

In this sample, this clonotype turned up a few times. This chain connects TRBV2 to TRBJ1-3; 10 bases line up with TRBD1. This CDR3 has 17 amino acids. The V segment lost 3 bases and the J segment 2 bases; nucleotides outside the gene matches: 7. The V gene's germline CDR1 is SNHLY and CDR2 FYNNEI. CDR3 region: CASSDKAGTGAGNTIYF. The DNA of the CDR3 is TGTGCCAGCAGTGACAAAGCGGGGACAGGGGCTGGAAACACCATATATTTT.

This clonotype was picked up many times. The CDR3 DNA reads as TGTGCCAGTAGTATTCGGCTAGCAAGCACCGGGGAGCTGTTTTTT. Translating gives CASSIRLASTGELFF. The chain couples TRBV19 to TRBJ2-2, with D possibly matching TRBD2 (5 bases). Germline values: CDR1 LNHDA, CDR2 SQIVND (reference sequence). CDR3 length equals 15 residues. V was cut by 3 bases and J by 4 bases, with 12 bases left in between.

This clonotype came up a few times. The chain is built from TRBV29-1 and TRBJ2-1; D gene ambiguous. Trimming shortened V by 7 bases and J by 0 bases, and 16 bases separated the two germline ends. CDR1 is SQVTM, CDR2 ANQGSEA, per germline. The CDR3 has 15 residues. In DNA form, the CDR3 reads TGCAGCGCCGAATCGGACCGAGTCTCCTACAATGAGCAGTTCTTC. Translated, it gives CSAESDRVSYNEQFF.

With regard to this clonotype: This could be a read error, since a much larger clone is one nucleotide away. This sequence joins TRBV20-1 and TRBJ1-6; weak D call: TRBD1 (6 bases). V lost 8 bases to trimming and J lost 9 bases, with 23 bases between them. Germline V gives CDR1 DFQATT, CDR2 SNEGSKA (reference sequence). The CDR3 has 15 amino acids. CDR3 bases: TGCAGTACCAGACCCCGGGGGGCTGGTGTTTCACCCCTCCACTTT. Residues: CSTRPRGAGVSPLHF.

This clonotype was observed at least ten times. V is TRBV7-2 and J is TRBJ2-1; no firm D call. Germline CDR1 SGHTA, CDR2 FQGNSA. There are 15 residues in the CDR3. The V gene lost 1 base and the J gene lost 1 base, with 8 bases spanning the gap. CDR3 nucleotide sequence: TGTGCCAGCAGCTTAGGGACCCGTTCCTACAATGAGCAGTTCTTC. Translation: CASSLGTRSYNEQFF.